This entry concerns a single T cell receptor (beta chain). This entry is derived from a study of PD-L1 blockade in urothelial cancer. At the level of the study: Analysis of blood occurred 3 weeks (second dose) and 6 weeks after treatment start.

The repertoire was sequenced with immunoSEQ multiplex PCR; TCRdb's copy has only in-frame clones and lacks some. The repertoire holds tens of thousands of clones, 80% to 85% seen once, with around 2.1% in the top ten. Specified time point: pretreatment peripheral blood. The TCR originated in a man aged 55-75 years with urothelial cancer. This sample comprised PBMCs, obtained around atezolizumab (anti-PD-L1) treatment.

CDR3 in amino acids: CASSLVGRGGAGANVLTF. Here the CDR3 DNA reads TGTGCCAGCAGCTTAGTCGGCAGGGGAGGGGCTGGGGCCAACGTCCTGACTTTC. The chain recombines TRBV11-2 with TRBJ2-6; possibly TRBD2 for D (7 bases). V was cut by 1 base and J by 2 bases, with 15 bases left in between. CDR1 is SGHAT, CDR2 FQNNGV, per germline. The CDR3 contains 18 residues.